Following are 7 T cell receptor beta chains from one sample sequenced in a study of T cell repertoires in cytomegalovirus infection. MiXCR, applied by TCRdb to the reads, yields one record per CDR3 protein. The sample holds roughly 990,000 distinct CDR3 sequences, about 33% seen once. Their antigens remain unidentified. Sample: cultured CD8+ T cells from PBMCs, taken from culture after CMV antigen stimulation. The receptors come from a human donor in good health (CMV status not recorded). Some clones in this sample may be carry-over from other donors' samples.

This clonotype was seen repeatedly, ten times or more. This rearrangement joins TRBV7-2 to TRBJ2-7, with D perhaps matching TRBD2 (6 bases). Germline assignment: CDR1 SGHTA and CDR2 FQGNSA. The V end was cut by 1 base, the J end by 10 bases, with 14 bases between. This CDR3 comprises 13 residues. CDR3: CASSLVIGRLQYV. The CDR3 DNA sequence: TGTGCCAGCAGCTTAGTTATAGGGAGGCTACAGTACGTC.

This clonotype was recorded at least ten times. V usage is TRBV7-2 and J usage is TRBJ2-2; TRBD2 agrees at 8 bases. The J segment lost 6 bases and the V segment lost 8 bases, leaving 11 bases of the junction unmatched. The CDR3 runs to 15 residues. Germline-derived CDR1 and CDR2 are SGHTA and FQGNSA. The CDR3, as DNA: TGTGCCAGCCAAGAGAGGCGGGGGGTACCCGGGGAGCTGTTTTTT. It specifies CASQERRGVPGELFF.

This clonotype was found many times. The chain links TRBV11-3 to TRBJ2-1; 10 bases fit TRBD2. Looked up from germline, CDR1 is SGHNT and CDR2 is YENEEA. V was pared by 1 base and J by 2 bases, with 8 bases of the junction left unmatched. CDR3 length equals 18 residues. The CDR3 DNA sequence: TGTGCCAGCAGCTTAGGGGGCGGAAGCGGGGGGGCCTACAATGAGCAGTTCTTC. It yields the protein CASSLGGGSGGAYNEQFF.

This clonotype was observed a few times. This chain links TRBV7-8 with TRBJ2-1, with a tentative D call TRBD2 (7 bases). V was shortened by 4 bases and J by 4 bases, with 14 bases between the two germline ends. The CDR3 runs 15 residues. CDR1 SGHVS and CDR2 FQNEAQ come from the germline V gene. CDR3 in amino acids: CASSSRGAAYNEQFF. The CDR3 DNA follows: TGTGCCAGCAGCTCTCGGGGGGCCGCGTACAATGAGCAGTTCTTC.

This chain uses TRBV12-3 or TRBV12-4 with TRBJ1-2; 7 bases are shared with TRBD1. Germline trimming cut 2 bases from V and 0 bases from J; bases unmatched to any gene: 3. The CDR3 has 15 amino acids. Here the CDR3 reads CASSLRGRANYGYTF. CDR3 bases: TGTGCCAGCAGTTTAAGGGGGCGAGCTAACTATGGCTACACCTTC.

This chain joins TRBV6-1 and TRBJ1-5; no clear D gene. V lost 7 bases and J lost 0, with 16 bases in between. Germline-derived CDR1 and CDR2 are MNHNS and SASEGT. The CDR3 contains 16 residues. CDR3 nucleotide sequence: TGTGCCAGCAACCTCCGAGGGCTTTATAGCAATCAGCCCCAGCATTTT. Encoded protein: CASNLRGLYSNQPQHF.

The V call is TRBV7-8, the J call TRBJ1-2; no reliable D call. V was clipped by 1 base and J by 5 bases, with 14 bases between them. Germline V gene sequence: CDR1 SGHVS, CDR2 FQNEAQ. The CDR3 has 15 residues. The CDR3 reads CASSLVIWAVYGYTF. The CDR3, as DNA: TGTGCCAGCAGCTTAGTCATTTGGGCCGTTTATGGCTACACCTTC.